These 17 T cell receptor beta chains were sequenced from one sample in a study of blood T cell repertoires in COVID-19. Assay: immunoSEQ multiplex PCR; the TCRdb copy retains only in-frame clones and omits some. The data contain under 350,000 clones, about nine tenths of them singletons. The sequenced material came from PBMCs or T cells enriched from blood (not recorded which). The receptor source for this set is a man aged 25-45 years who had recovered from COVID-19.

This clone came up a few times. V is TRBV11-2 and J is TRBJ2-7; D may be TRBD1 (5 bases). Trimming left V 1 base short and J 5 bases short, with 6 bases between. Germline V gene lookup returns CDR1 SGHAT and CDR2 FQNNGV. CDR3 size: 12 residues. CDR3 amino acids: CASSLVRDEQYF. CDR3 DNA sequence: TGTGCCAGCAGCTTAGTCAGGGACGAGCAGTACTTC.

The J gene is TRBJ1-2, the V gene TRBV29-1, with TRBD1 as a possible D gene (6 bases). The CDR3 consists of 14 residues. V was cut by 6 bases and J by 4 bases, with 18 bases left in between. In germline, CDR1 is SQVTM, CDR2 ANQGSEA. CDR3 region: CSVAGERGIYGYTF. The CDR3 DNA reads TGCAGCGTGGCAGGGGAAAGGGGGATCTATGGCTACACCTTC.

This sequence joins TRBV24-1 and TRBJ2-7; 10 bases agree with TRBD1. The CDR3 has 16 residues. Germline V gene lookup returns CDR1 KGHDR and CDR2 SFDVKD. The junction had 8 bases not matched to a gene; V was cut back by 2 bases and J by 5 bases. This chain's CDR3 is CATSDSGTGEYDEQYF. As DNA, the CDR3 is TGTGCCACCAGTGATTCAGGGACAGGGGAATACGACGAGCAGTACTTC.

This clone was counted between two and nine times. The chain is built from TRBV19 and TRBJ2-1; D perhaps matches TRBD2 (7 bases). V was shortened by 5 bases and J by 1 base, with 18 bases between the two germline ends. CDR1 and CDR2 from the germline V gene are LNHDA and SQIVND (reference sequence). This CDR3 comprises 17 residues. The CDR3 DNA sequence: TGTGCCAGTAGTTCCGCGGGGGCAGGACGGTCCTACAATGAGCAGTTCTTC. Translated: CASSSAGAGRSYNEQFF.

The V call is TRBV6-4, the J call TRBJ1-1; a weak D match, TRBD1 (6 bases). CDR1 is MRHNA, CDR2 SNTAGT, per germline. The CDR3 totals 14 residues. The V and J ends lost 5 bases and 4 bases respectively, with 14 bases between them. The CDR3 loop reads CASSPFTGITEAFF. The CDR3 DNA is TGTGCCAGCAGTCCTTTTACAGGGATCACTGAAGCTTTCTTT.

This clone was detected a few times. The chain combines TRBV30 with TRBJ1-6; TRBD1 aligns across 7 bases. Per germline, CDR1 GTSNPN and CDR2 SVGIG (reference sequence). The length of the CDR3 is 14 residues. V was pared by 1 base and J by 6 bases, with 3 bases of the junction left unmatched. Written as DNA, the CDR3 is TGTGCCTGGAGTGCCGGGACAGTTAATTCACCCCTCCACTTT. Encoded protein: CAWSAGTVNSPLHF.

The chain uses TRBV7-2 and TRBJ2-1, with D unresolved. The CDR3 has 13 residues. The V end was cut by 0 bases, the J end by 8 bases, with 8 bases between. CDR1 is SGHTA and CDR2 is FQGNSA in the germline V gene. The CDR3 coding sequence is TGTGCCAGCAGCTTAGCGCGCCTGGATGAGCAGTTCTTC. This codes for CASSLARLDEQFF.

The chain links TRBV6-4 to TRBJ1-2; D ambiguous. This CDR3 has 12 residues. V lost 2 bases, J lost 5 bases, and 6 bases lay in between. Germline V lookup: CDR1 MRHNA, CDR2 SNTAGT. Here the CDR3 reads CASSDPGYGYTF. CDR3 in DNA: TGTGCCAGCAGTGACCCGGGGTATGGCTACACCTTC.

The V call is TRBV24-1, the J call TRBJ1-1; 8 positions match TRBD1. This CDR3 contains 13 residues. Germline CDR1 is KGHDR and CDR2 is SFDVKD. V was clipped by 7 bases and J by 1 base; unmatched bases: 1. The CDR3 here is CATSRGPNTEAFF. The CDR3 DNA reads TGTGCCACCAGCAGGGGGCCGAACACTGAAGCTTTCTTT.

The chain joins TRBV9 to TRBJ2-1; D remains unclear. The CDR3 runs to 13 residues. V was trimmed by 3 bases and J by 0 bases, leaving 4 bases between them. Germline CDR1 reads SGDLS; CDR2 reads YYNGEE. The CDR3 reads CASSASSYNEQFF. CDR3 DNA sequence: TGTGCCAGCAGCGCTAGCTCCTACAATGAGCAGTTCTTC.

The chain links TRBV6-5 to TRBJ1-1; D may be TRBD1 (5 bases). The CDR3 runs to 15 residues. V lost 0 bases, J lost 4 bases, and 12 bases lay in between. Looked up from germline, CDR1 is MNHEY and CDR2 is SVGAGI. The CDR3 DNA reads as TGTGCCAGCAGTTACTCTAGACAGATTATCACTGAAGCTTTCTTT. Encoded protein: CASSYSRQIITEAFF.

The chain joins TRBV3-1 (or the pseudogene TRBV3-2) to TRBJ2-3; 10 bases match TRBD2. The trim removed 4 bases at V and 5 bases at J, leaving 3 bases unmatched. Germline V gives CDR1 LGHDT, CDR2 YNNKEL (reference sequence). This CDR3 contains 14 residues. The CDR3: CASSLAGGGDTQYF. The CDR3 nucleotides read TGTGCCAGCAGCCTAGCGGGAGGAGGAGATACGCAGTATTTT.

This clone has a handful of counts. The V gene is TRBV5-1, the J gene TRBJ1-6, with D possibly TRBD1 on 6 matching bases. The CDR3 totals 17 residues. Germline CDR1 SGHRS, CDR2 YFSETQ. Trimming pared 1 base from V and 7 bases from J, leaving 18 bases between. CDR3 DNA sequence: TGCGCCAGCAGCTTGCGTCTAGATCGAACAGGGAATTCACCCCTCCACTTT. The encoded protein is CASSLRLDRTGNSPLHF. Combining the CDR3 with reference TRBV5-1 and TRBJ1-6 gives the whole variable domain KAGVTQTPRYLIKTRGQQVTLSCSPISGHRSVSWYQQTPGQGLQFLFEYFSETQRNKGNFPGRFSGRQFSNSRSEMNVSTLELGDSALYLCASSLRLDRTGNSPLHFGNGTRLTVT.

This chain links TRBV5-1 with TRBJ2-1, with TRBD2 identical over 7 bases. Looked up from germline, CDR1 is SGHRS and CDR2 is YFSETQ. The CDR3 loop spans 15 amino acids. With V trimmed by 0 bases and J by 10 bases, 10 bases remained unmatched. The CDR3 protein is CASSLAAGVSEEQFF. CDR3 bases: TGCGCCAGCAGCTTGGCCGCGGGAGTTTCGGAAGAGCAGTTCTTC.

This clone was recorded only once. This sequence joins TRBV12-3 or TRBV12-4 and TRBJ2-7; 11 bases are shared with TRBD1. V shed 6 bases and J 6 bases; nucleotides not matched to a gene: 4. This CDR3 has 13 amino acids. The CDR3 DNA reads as TGTGCCAGCAGCTCCGGGACAGGGGGCGAGCAGTACTTC. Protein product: CASSSGTGGEQYF.

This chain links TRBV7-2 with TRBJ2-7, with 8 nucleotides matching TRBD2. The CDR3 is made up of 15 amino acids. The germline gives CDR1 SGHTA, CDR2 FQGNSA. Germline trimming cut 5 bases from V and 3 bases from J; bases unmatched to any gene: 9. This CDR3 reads CASSGDGTSLYEQYF. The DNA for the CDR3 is TGTGCCAGCAGCGGGGACGGGACTAGTCTCTACGAGCAGTACTTC.

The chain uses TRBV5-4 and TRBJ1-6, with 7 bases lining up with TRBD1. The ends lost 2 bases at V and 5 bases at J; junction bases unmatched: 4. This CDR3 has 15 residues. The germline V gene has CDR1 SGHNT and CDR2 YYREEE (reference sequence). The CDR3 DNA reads TGTGCCAGCAGCTTACCGGGACAGAATAATTCACCCCTCCACTTT. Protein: CASSLPGQNNSPLHF.